The rows below give T cell receptor beta chains drawn from one sample of a study of technical replicates of blood from a handful of donors. Libraries were prepared by immunoSEQ multiplex PCR; TCRdb keeps only in-frame clonotypes and omits some of them. The sample lists 65,000 to 95,000 clones; roughly 85% were seen once. Sequencing was carried out using PBMCs. The receptors stem from a human donor in good health. Some clones in this sample may be carry-over from other donors' samples. Both conserved end residues are part of each CDR3. A D gene is named only where the DNA matches it firmly. Not all rows give a size; the values are once, few, many and, for expanded clones, a class.

V	size	J	D	DNA	CDR3
TRBV4-1	NA	TRBJ2-2	TRBD1	TGCGCCAGCAGCCCGTACAGGGGGGACGCCGGGGAGCTGTTTTTT	CASSPYRGDAGELFF
TRBV11-2	NA	TRBJ2-5	NA	TGTGCCAGCAGCTCTTATGGCCCGGGGGCCCAGTACTTC	CASSSYGPGAQYF
TRBV5-1	NA	TRBJ2-1	NA	TGCGCCAGCAGCGAGGAGTACAATGAGCAGTTCTTC	CASSEEYNEQFF
TRBV27	NA	TRBJ1-3	NA	TGTGCCAGCAGTCCCCTCGACAGGGGAAACACCATATATTTT	CASSPLDRGNTIYF
TRBV6-1	NA	TRBJ2-1	TRBD2	TGTGCCAGCAGTAGCGGGACGGCCGATCAGTTCTTC	CASSSGTADQFF
TRBV9	few	TRBJ1-6	NA	TGTGCCAGCAGCGCCGCCCAGGGTGTTTCACCCCTCCACTTT	CASSAAQGVSPLHF
TRBV20-1	NA	TRBJ2-3	NA	TGCAGTGTCCATGAGGATACGCAGTATTTT	CSVHEDTQYF
TRBV2	NA	TRBJ1-6	NA	TGTGCCAGCAGTGTGGCAGGCCGGTCACCCCTCCACTTT	CASSVAGRSPLHF
TRBV18	few	TRBJ1-2	TRBD1	TGTGCCAGCTCACGTAATCGGGGACAGAATAACTATGGCTACACCTTC	CASSRNRGQNNYGYTF
TRBV2	NA	TRBJ2-5	NA	TGTGCCAGCAGTGAAGTGGAGCTGAGGGAAGAGACCCAGTACTTC	CASSEVELREETQYF
TRBV19	once	TRBJ2-7	NA	TGTGCCAGTAGTTTGGGGGCAGGGGTCGGTTACGAGCAGTACTTC	CASSLGAGVGYEQYF
TRBV19	NA	TRBJ2-7	TRBD1	TGTGCCAGTACCATGGACAGGGGGTCCGAGCAGTACTTC	CASTMDRGSEQYF
TRBV28	NA	TRBJ1-1	NA	TGTGCCAGCAGTTTATTGGGCAGGGGCACTGAAGCTTTCTTT	CASSLLGRGTEAFF
TRBV6-1	NA	TRBJ1-1	TRBD1	TGTGCCAGCACAGAGGGACAGCTAATGAACACTGAAGCTTTCTTT	CASTEGQLMNTEAFF
TRBV30	NA	TRBJ1-2	TRBD1	TGTGCCTCAGGGGGCGGTAACTATGGCTACACCTTC	CASGGGNYGYTF
TRBV5-1	NA	TRBJ1-1	TRBD1	TGCGCCAGCAGCTTGGAACGGACAGGTGAAGCTTTCTTT	CASSLERTGEAFF
TRBV19	NA	TRBJ1-4	NA	TGTGCCAGTAGTATGAGGGCGTCCGAAAAACTGTTTTTT	CASSMRASEKLFF
TRBV7-6	NA	TRBJ1-5	NA	TGTGCCAGCAGAAAACGAGGTTTCCAGCCCCAGCATTTT	CASRKRGFQPQHF
TRBV9	once	TRBJ2-1	NA	TGTGCCAGCAGCGAGTATTCAGGCTACAATGAGCAGTTCTTC	CASSEYSGYNEQFF
TRBV7-2	NA	TRBJ1-2	TRBD1	TGTGCCAGCAGCGGGGACAGCAACTATGGCTACACCTTC	CASSGDSNYGYTF
TRBV7-2	NA	TRBJ1-2	NA	TGTGCCAGCAGCTTAGGTGGTAGGGGCGGCTACACCTTC	CASSLGGRGGYTF
TRBV6-1	NA	TRBJ2-7	NA	TGTGCCAGCAGTGAAGTGTACAGCTACGAGCAGTACTTC	CASSEVYSYEQYF
TRBV30	NA	TRBJ2-2	NA	TGTGCCTGGAGTATCTCGCAGCGAGACACCGGGGAGCTGTTTTTT	CAWSISQRDTGELFF
TRBV4-3	once	TRBJ2-1	TRBD2	TGCGCCAGCAGCCAAGGGGGTGGACTAGCGGGAGGTCAGGAGCAGTTCTTC	CASSQGGGLAGGQEQFF
TRBV7-2	few	TRBJ1-6	NA	TGTGCCAGCAGTCGCCTAGGTGAGAATTCACCCCTCCACTTT	CASSRLGENSPLHF
TRBV14	NA	TRBJ2-7	TRBD2	TGTGCCAGCAGCCAAGATTGGACGGGAGGGCCTACGGGTGAGCAGTACTTC	CASSQDWTGGPTGEQYF
TRBV4-3	NA	TRBJ2-7	TRBD1	TGCGCCAGCAGCCACACCGGGACAGGAGGTTACGAGCAGTACTTC	CASSHTGTGGYEQYF
TRBV18	NA	TRBJ2-1	NA	TGTGCCAGCTCACCACCTCGGGGGAGCTCCTACAATGAGCAGTTCTTC	CASSPPRGSSYNEQFF
TRBV19	NA	TRBJ1-6	TRBD1	TGTGCCGGGGGACAGGGCTCCTATAATTCACCCCTCCACTTT	CAGGQGSYNSPLHF